A single sample gave rise to the 17 T cell receptor beta chains below, sequenced in a study of vaccination effects on CD4 cells after COVID-19. What these receptors recognize is not known. Peptide-pool stimulation followed by sequencing identified expanded antigen-specific CD4+ clonotypes in the ViraFEST assay. It was after 10 days of culture that CD4+ T cells were isolated. Participants got two doses of BNT162b2 or mRNA-1273 vaccine. TCRdb's copy holds only in-frame clones and misses some; the assay was immunoSEQ multiplex PCR. This table has 64,000 or so clones, 60% to 80% appearing once. Sequenced here: CD4+ T cells from PBMCs cultured with HCoV-OC43 spike peptides, sampled after COVID-19 vaccination. Subset meaning: HCoV-OC43 spike overlapping peptide pool stimulation. These receptors came from a human donor who received a COVID-19 vaccine.

The chain couples TRBV6-5 to TRBJ1-2; D unresolved. CDR3 length equals 11 residues. Trimming took off 7 bases at V and 8 bases at J, with 11 bases between the two ends. The germline gives CDR1 MNHEY, CDR2 SVGAGI. CDR3 in DNA: TGTGCCAGCATTATGGGTGGCGGCTACACCTTC. This translates into CASIMGGGYTF.

This chain joins TRBV12-5 and TRBJ2-3; D is undetermined. The ends were cut back, 1 base at V and 2 bases at J, with 7 bases in the middle. The CDR3 is 14 amino acids. Germline CDR1 and CDR2: LGHNT and FRNRAP. The CDR3 DNA reads as TGTGCTAGTGGTTTGGACACCGTCACAGATACGCAGTATTTT. Translation: CASGLDTVTDTQYF.

V is TRBV6-6 and J is TRBJ2-1, with a tentative D call TRBD2 (5 bases). CDR1 MNHNY and CDR2 SVGAGI come from the germline V gene (reference sequence). V gave up 3 bases and J gave up 8 bases, with 8 bases separating them. CDR3 length equals 12 residues. CDR3 protein: CASSYAGDEQFF. The DNA for the CDR3 is TGTGCCAGCAGTTATGCCGGGGATGAGCAGTTCTTC.

The rearrangement links TRBV27 to TRBJ1-1; 7 bases match TRBD1. In germline, CDR1 is MNHEY, CDR2 SMNVEV (reference sequence). With 6 bases clipped from V and 2 bases from J, the junction kept 9 bases outside the gene matches. The CDR3 is 15 residues long. Written as DNA, the CDR3 is TGTGCCAGCAGCAGAACCGGGACAGCAAACACTGAAGCTTTCTTT. Translated: CASSRTGTANTEAFF.

V gene TRBV4-1 combines with J gene TRBJ1-2, with no clear D. The V gene's germline CDR1 is MGHRA and CDR2 YSYEKL. V dropped 1 base and J dropped 0 bases, with 9 bases sitting between them. The CDR3 covers 15 residues. The CDR3 DNA sequence: TGCGCCAGCAGCCAAGCCCACCAGTCTAACTATGGCTACACCTTC. Its protein is CASSQAHQSNYGYTF.

The chain uses TRBV29-1 and TRBJ1-5; D not certain. CDR3 size: 13 residues. CDR1 is SQVTM and CDR2 is ANQGSEA in the germline V gene. For the CDR3, the DNA is TGCAGTCTTAGTAAAAATAGCAATCAGCCCCAGCATTTT. Translating it yields CSLSKNSNQPQHF.

The chain has TRBV6-5 and TRBJ2-3; D unclear. Trimming took off 7 bases at V and 0 bases at J, with 11 bases between the two ends. The CDR3 contains 14 residues. Germline V lookup: CDR1 MNHEY, CDR2 SVGAGI. CDR3 DNA sequence: TGTGCCAGCAAAACGGCATCTAGCACAGATACGCAGTATTTT. Its translation is CASKTASSTDTQYF.

This rearrangement joins TRBV9 to TRBJ2-1; D is unresolved. V lost 4 bases and J 10 bases, leaving 9 bases between the germline ends. The length of the CDR3 is 11 residues. Germline V CDR1 and CDR2: SGDLS, YYNGEE. The CDR3 reads CASSLYTEQFF. The CDR3 bases are TGTGCCAGCAGCCTCTACACGGAGCAGTTCTTC.

V and J are TRBV28 and TRBJ2-4; D gene ambiguous. This CDR3 is built from 15 residues. The ends were cut back, 5 bases at V and 0 bases at J, with 11 bases in the middle. Germline-derived CDR1 and CDR2 are MDHEN and SYDVKM. CDR3 sequence reads: CASSGKALAKNIQYF. In DNA, the CDR3 is TGTGCCAGCAGTGGAAAGGCACTAGCCAAAAACATTCAGTACTTC. The whole variable domain, remainder taken from reference TRBV28 and TRBJ2-4, is DVKVTQSSRYLVKRTGEKVFLECVQDMDHENMFWYRQDPGLGLRLIYFSYDVKMKEKGDIPEGYSVSREKKERFSLILESASTNQTSMYLCASSGKALAKNIQYFGAGTRLSVL.

The CDR3: CASSLPPGRPQHF. DNA of the CDR3: TGTGCCAGCAGTTTACCTCCAGGGCGTCCCCAGCATTTT. J is TRBJ1-5 and V is TRBV12-3 or TRBV12-4; tentatively, D is TRBD1 (5 bases). This CDR3 has 13 amino acids. Trimming took 2 bases from V and 10 from J, leaving 12 bases between them.

This chain joins TRBV19 and TRBJ1-1; D is unclear. Trimming took 7 bases from V and 5 from J, leaving 8 bases between them. Germline values: CDR1 LNHDA, CDR2 SQIVND (reference sequence). This CDR3 spans 11 amino acids. The CDR3 spells CASTSVTEAFF. For the CDR3, the DNA is TGTGCCAGTACTAGCGTTACTGAAGCTTTCTTT.

This chain links TRBV13 with TRBJ2-7; 11 nucleotides line up with TRBD2. The V segment lost 5 bases and the J segment 0 bases; nucleotides outside the gene matches: 3. This CDR3 contains 15 residues. Germline CDR1 and CDR2: PRHDT and FYEKMQ (reference sequence). Written as DNA, the CDR3 is TGTGCCAGCAGCCGGGGACTAGCGGCCTCCTACGAGCAGTACGTC. This translates into CASSRGLAASYEQYV.

The chain combines TRBV19 with TRBJ1-5; 7 bases line up with TRBD1. CDR1 LNHDA and CDR2 SQIVND come from the germline V gene (reference sequence). Trimming removed 3 bases from V and 1 base from J; junction bases left unmatched: 6. The CDR3 runs to 16 residues. CDR3 bases: TGTGCCAGTAGTATTTTGGGGACAGCAAGCAATCAGCCCCAGCATTTT. It specifies CASSILGTASNQPQHF.

CDR3 sequence reads: CASSGAGGLSTDTQYF. The CDR3 nucleotides read TGTGCCAGCAGCGGTGCAGGGGGCTTGAGCACAGATACGCAGTATTTT. J is TRBJ2-3 and V is TRBV5-6; TRBD1 matches at 8 bases. This CDR3 contains 16 residues. The J segment lost 0 bases and the V segment lost 4 bases, leaving 7 bases of the junction unmatched. CDR1 is SGHDT, CDR2 YYEEEE, per germline.

The genes are TRBV24-1 and TRBJ2-3; D perhaps matches TRBD2 (5 bases). CDR3 length: 14 residues. The germline V gene encodes CDR1 KGHDR and CDR2 SFDVKD. The germline V and J ends were trimmed by 2 bases and 3 bases, with 8 bases remaining between them. CDR3 loop: CATSDYGKTDTQYF. The CDR3 nucleotides read TGTGCCACCAGTGATTACGGGAAGACAGATACGCAGTATTTT.

The rearrangement joins TRBV5-5 to TRBJ1-6; D is uncertain. Trimming took off 2 bases at V and 0 bases at J, with 12 bases between the two ends. Germline lookup yields CDR1 SGHKS and CDR2 YYEKEE (reference sequence). The CDR3 runs 17 residues. This CDR3 is CASSFDITSSYNSPLHF. For the CDR3, the DNA is TGTGCCAGCAGCTTTGACATCACGAGCTCCTATAATTCACCCCTCCACTTT. Full variable domain (remainder filled in from reference TRBV5-5 and TRBJ1-6): DAGVTQSPTHLIKTRGQQVTLRCSPISGHKSVSWYQQVLGQGPQFIFQYYEKEERGRGNFPDRFSARQFPNYSSELNVNALLLGDSALYLCASSFDITSSYNSPLHFGNGTRLTVT.

The chain has TRBV6-2 or TRBV6-3 and TRBJ1-5; D is ambiguous. The CDR3 loop spans 16 amino acids. V dropped 0 bases and J dropped 3 bases, with 12 bases sitting between them. The germline V gene encodes CDR1 MNHEY and CDR2 SVGEGT. CDR3 region: CASSYSSRGPNQPQHF. CDR3 in DNA: TGTGCCAGCAGTTACTCCTCTCGGGGTCCCAATCAGCCCCAGCATTTT.